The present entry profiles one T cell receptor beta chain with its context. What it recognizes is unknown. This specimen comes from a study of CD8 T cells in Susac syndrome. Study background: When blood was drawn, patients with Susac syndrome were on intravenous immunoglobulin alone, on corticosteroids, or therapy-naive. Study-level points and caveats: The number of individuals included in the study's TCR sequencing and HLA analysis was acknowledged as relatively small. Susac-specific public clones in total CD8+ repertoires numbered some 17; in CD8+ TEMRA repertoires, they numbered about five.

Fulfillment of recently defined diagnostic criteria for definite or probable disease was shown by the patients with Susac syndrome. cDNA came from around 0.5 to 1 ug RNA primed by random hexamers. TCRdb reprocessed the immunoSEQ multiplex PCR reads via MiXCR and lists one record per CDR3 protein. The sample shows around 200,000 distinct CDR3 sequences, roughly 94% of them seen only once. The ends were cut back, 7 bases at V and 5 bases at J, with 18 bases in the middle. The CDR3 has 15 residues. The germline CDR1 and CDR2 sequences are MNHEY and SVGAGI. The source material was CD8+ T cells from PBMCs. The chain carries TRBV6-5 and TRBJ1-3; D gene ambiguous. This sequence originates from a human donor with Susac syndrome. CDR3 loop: CASTAQRGFRNTIYF. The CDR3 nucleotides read TGTGCCAGCACCGCTCAGCGGGGATTCAGAAACACCATATATTTT.